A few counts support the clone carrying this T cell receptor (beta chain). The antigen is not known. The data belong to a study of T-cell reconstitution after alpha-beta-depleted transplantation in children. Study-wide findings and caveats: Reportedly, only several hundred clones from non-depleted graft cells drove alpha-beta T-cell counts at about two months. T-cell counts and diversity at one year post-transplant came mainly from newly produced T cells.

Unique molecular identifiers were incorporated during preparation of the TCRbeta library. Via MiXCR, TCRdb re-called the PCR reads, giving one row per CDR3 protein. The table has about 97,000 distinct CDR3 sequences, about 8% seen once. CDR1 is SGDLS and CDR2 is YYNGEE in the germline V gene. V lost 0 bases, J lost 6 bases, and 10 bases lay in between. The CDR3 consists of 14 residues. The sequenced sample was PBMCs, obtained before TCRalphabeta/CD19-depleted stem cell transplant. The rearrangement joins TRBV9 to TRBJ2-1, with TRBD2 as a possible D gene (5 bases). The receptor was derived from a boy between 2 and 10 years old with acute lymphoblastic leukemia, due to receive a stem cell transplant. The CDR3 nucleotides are TGTGCCAGCAGCGTAGCTATCGGGATCAATGAGCAGTTCTTC. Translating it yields CASSVAIGINEQFF.